This passage covers 5 T cell receptor beta chains from one sample sequenced in a study of blood T cells in healthy people across ages. Together with a sample-barcoded 5' primer, a J-beta primer mix was included in a second PCR lasting about 7 to 11 cycles. TCRdb recomputed calls from the 5' RACE reads with MiXCR, one row per CDR3 protein. The sample records roughly 1,300,000 distinct CDR3 sequences, approximately 63% being singletons. The sample taken for sequencing was blood. Source of these receptors: a man younger than 35 in good health.

This sequence joins TRBV6-2 or TRBV6-3 and TRBJ2-7; TRBD2 agrees at 8 bases. The CDR3 is 13 residues long. The germline gives CDR1 MNHEY, CDR2 SVGEGT. J was trimmed by 3 bases and V by 5 bases; bases with no gene match: 3. DNA for the CDR3: TGTGCCAGCAGTGCACGGGGGGGCTACGAGCAGTACTTC. As protein: CASSARGGYEQYF.

This clonotype has only a few counts. The V and J genes are TRBV29-1 and TRBJ2-3; D ambiguous. The CDR3 is 13 amino acids. With 4 bases removed from V and 2 bases from J, the gap between germline ends came to 10 bases. CDR1 is SQVTM, CDR2 ANQGSEA, per germline. CDR3 DNA sequence: TGCAGCGTTGGGTCGAGGTCCACAGATACGCAGTATTTT. Translated, it gives CSVGSRSTDTQYF.

The sample holds a few counts of this clonotype. This chain connects TRBV10-3 to TRBJ2-5; 7 nucleotides line up with TRBD1. Germline V gene sequence: CDR1 ENHRY, CDR2 SYGVKD. The CDR3 spans 12 residues. J gave up 3 bases and V 5 bases, and 0 bases lay outside the gene matches. CDR3 sequence: CAISTGEETQYF. DNA for the CDR3: TGTGCCATCAGTACAGGGGAAGAGACCCAGTACTTC.

This clonotype has more than one count but fewer than ten. The CDR3 DNA follows: TGTGCCAGCACCGGAGGGGACCTTGGCTACACCTTC. Its protein product is CASTGGDLGYTF. V is TRBV12-3 or TRBV12-4 and J is TRBJ1-2; D possibly corresponds to TRBD1 (5 bases). This CDR3 contains 12 residues. Trimming removed 7 bases at V and 7 bases at J, with 13 bases between.

V is TRBV13 and J is TRBJ2-7, with TRBD2 as a possible D gene (6 bases). The length of the CDR3 is 14 residues. Germline CDR1 PRHDT, CDR2 FYEKMQ (reference sequence). Trimming removed 5 bases at V and 6 bases at J, with 17 bases between. In DNA form, the CDR3 reads TGTGCCAGCAGCCCGGGGGTTTCACCGGGCGAGCAGTACTTC. It codes for CASSPGVSPGEQYF. Combining the CDR3 with reference TRBV13 and TRBJ2-7 gives the whole variable domain AAGVIQSPRHLIKEKRETATLKCYPIPRHDTVYWYQQGPGQDPQFLISFYEKMQSDKGSIPDRFSAQQFSDYHSELNMSSLELGDSALYFCASSPGVSPGEQYFGPGTRLTVT.